This passage covers 13 T cell receptor beta chains from one sample sequenced in a study of T cells in tuberculosis. Data came from immunoSEQ multiplex PCR; TCRdb stores just in-frame clones and leaves some out. The top ten hold about 12% of the sample, which has 37,000 or so clones, 85% to 95% seen once. The sequenced sample consisted of PBMCs. The receptors derive from a donor between 10 and 35 years old with latent tuberculosis or without tuberculosis infection. Some clones in this sample may be carry-over from other donors' samples.

This chain uses TRBV15 with TRBJ2-3; the match to TRBD2 covers 7 bases. V gave up 3 bases and J gave up 2 bases; unmatched junction bases: 5. The CDR3 contains 15 residues. The germline gives CDR1 LNHNV, CDR2 YYDKDF (reference sequence). CDR3 DNA sequence: TGTGCCACCAGCAGGGAGGGACTAACCACAGATACGCAGTATTTT. Its translation is CATSREGLTTDTQYF.

V and J are TRBV7-2 and TRBJ2-7; no clear D. Germline V lookup: CDR1 SGHTA, CDR2 FQGNSA. Trimming took 2 bases from V and 3 from J, leaving 11 bases between them. The length of the CDR3 is 14 residues. CDR3 sequence: CASSLQNNYYEQYF. CDR3 DNA sequence: TGTGCCAGCAGCTTACAGAACAACTACTACGAGCAGTACTTC.

The chain joins TRBV9 to TRBJ1-2; the match to TRBD1 covers 8 bases. CDR3 length: 15 amino acids. V dropped 2 bases and J dropped 2; count of bases not matched to a gene: 5. Looked up from germline, CDR1 is SGDLS and CDR2 is YYNGEE. The CDR3 sequence: CASSVLGQANYGYTF. In nucleotides, the CDR3 is TGTGCCAGCAGCGTTCTGGGACAGGCAAACTATGGCTACACCTTC.

The chain couples TRBV9 to TRBJ2-5; D remains unclear. Germline CDR1 reads SGDLS; CDR2 reads YYNGEE. The CDR3 runs to 15 residues. V gave up 3 bases and J gave up 4 bases, with 16 bases separating them. The CDR3 here is CASSAEAAQRETQYF. CDR3 DNA: TGTGCCAGCAGCGCTGAGGCAGCCCAGAGAGAGACCCAGTACTTC.

The chain recombines TRBV15 with TRBJ2-1; 8 bases fit TRBD1. The CDR3 has 14 amino acids. The trim removed 3 bases at V and 6 bases at J, leaving 4 bases unmatched. CDR1 is LNHNV and CDR2 is YYDKDF in the germline V gene (reference sequence). The CDR3: CATSSPGTGNEQFF. CDR3 in DNA: TGTGCCACCAGCAGCCCGGGGACAGGCAATGAGCAGTTCTTC.

The CDR3 sequence is CASSSPEGRLGLAGGWTGELFF. As DNA, the CDR3 is TGTGCCAGTAGTTCCCCGGAGGGACGACTGGGACTAGCGGGGGGCTGGACCGGGGAGCTGTTTTTT. The chain employs TRBV19 and TRBJ2-2; 15 positions match TRBD2. The CDR3 has 22 amino acids. Germline CDR1 and CDR2: LNHDA and SQIVND (reference sequence). V lost 5 bases, J lost 5 bases, and 21 bases stayed unmatched.

This clone was recorded at least ten times. This CDR3 is CASSYGQHYEQYV. The CDR3 nucleotides read TGTGCCAGCAGTTACGGACAGCACTACGAGCAGTACGTC. The chain carries TRBV6-5 and TRBJ2-7, with a weak D call TRBD1 (6 bases). The CDR3 is 13 amino acids. Deletions cut 2 bases from V and 3 bases from J, with 8 bases between. Germline lookup yields CDR1 MNHEY and CDR2 SVGAGI.

The chain uses TRBV6-6 and TRBJ1-2, with D tentatively TRBD1 (5 bases). Per the germline V gene, CDR1 is MNHNY and CDR2 is SVGAGI (reference sequence). This CDR3 has 15 amino acids. Deletions cut 4 bases from V and 1 base from J, with 13 bases between. CDR3 sequence reads: CASSSSDRLNYGYTF. The CDR3 bases are TGTGCCAGCAGTTCCTCCGACAGACTTAACTATGGCTACACCTTC.

The rearrangement joins TRBV9 to TRBJ1-3; TRBD1 matches 8 bases. Trimming removed 3 bases from V and 4 bases from J; junction bases left unmatched: 3. CDR1 is SGDLS and CDR2 is YYNGEE in the germline V gene. The CDR3 has 14 residues. CDR3 amino acids: CASSGQGRGNTIYF. CDR3 coding DNA: TGTGCCAGCAGCGGACAGGGGCGAGGAAACACCATATATTTT.

As DNA, the CDR3 is TGTGCCAGCTCACCGAGACAAACAGGGGGGAACACTGAAGCTTTCTTT. Its translation: CASSPRQTGGNTEAFF. The chain uses TRBV18 and TRBJ1-1; 8 nucleotides match TRBD1. Per the germline V gene, CDR1 is KGHSH and CDR2 is LQKENI. The CDR3 is 16 amino acids. Losses at the gene ends were 3 bases for V and 1 base for J; bases not matched to a gene: 7.

CDR3 bases: TGTGCCAGAGAGAGCCGGACAGGGGAAACCGGGGAGCTGTTTTTT. Translated: CARESRTGETGELFF. The V call is TRBV2, the J call TRBJ2-2; 9 nucleotides align to TRBD1. Trimming removed 9 bases from V and 5 bases from J; junction bases left unmatched: 10. The germline gives CDR1 SNHLY, CDR2 FYNNEI. This CDR3 has 15 residues.

V usage is TRBV25-1 and J usage is TRBJ1-1; tentative D call: TRBD1 (5 bases). The germline V and J ends were trimmed by 2 bases and 4 bases, with 17 bases remaining between them. The CDR3 has 16 residues. Germline loops: CDR1 MGHDK, CDR2 SYGVNS. In DNA, the CDR3 is TGTGCCAGCAGTGAAACTTTAGGGGAATTGAGCACTGAAGCTTTCTTT. Amino acids: CASSETLGELSTEAFF.

On this clone itself: A read error may produce the germline difference seen at one junction end. The chain uses TRBV5-4 and TRBJ2-5; a weak D match, TRBD2 (6 bases). The CDR3 runs to 13 residues. CDR1 SGHNT and CDR2 YYREEE come from the germline V gene (reference sequence). The CDR3 is CASSLGGGETQYF. Here the CDR3 DNA reads TGTGCCAGTAGCTTGGGAGGAGGAGAGACCCAGTACTTC.